The T cell receptor (beta chain) under discussion was sequenced for a study of cytotoxic CD8 clonotypes in ibrutinib-treated CLL. About the study: There were 10 to 11 relapsed/refractory patients and around 15 treatment-naive patients, and under 18 were IGHV unmutated. Among the samples, the mean was roughly 260,000 productive templates and 85,000 to 95,000 productive rearrangements. Findings of the study overall: Sustained-remission and progressing patients were not sampled at matched times. Clonality increased with ibrutinib response but returned toward baseline at progression.

A word on this clone: Its antigen is not identified.

Trimming left V 5 bases short and J 2 bases short, with 10 bases between. Looked up from germline, CDR1 is LNHNV and CDR2 is YYDKDF (reference sequence). The CDR3 runs 14 residues. Data came from immunoSEQ multiplex PCR; TCRdb stores just in-frame clones and leaves some out. The table has tens of thousands of clones, more than 60% seen once; the top ten hold 13%. This sequence joins TRBV15 and TRBJ1-5; D unresolved. The sequence was obtained from a human donor with chronic lymphocytic leukemia. The material was PBMCs, obtained after 12 months of ibrutinib treatment. The CDR3 is CATSGGRGNQPQHF. CDR3 DNA sequence: TGTGCCACCAGCGGCGGCCGTGGCAATCAGCCCCAGCATTTT.